This entry is about one TCR beta chain. CDR3 length: 16 residues. The germline gives CDR1 SGHAT, CDR2 FQNNGV. V trimming: 1 base; J trimming: 3 bases; junction bases outside the gene matches: 6. The data were taken from a study of blood T cell repertoires in COVID-19. Here immunoSEQ multiplex PCR was the method, and the copy in TCRdb shows in-frame clones only, minus some. This sample has 150,000 to 200,000 clones, with approximately 87% found just once. The TCR was taken from a man aged 18 to 30 with active or convalescent COVID-19. The sample comprised peripheral blood. This chain connects TRBV11-2 to TRBJ2-3; 8 bases map to TRBD2. The CDR3, as DNA: TGTGCCAGCAGCTTAGTCAGCGGGAGTAGTACAGATACGCAGTATTTT. Translating it yields CASSLVSGSSTDTQYF.